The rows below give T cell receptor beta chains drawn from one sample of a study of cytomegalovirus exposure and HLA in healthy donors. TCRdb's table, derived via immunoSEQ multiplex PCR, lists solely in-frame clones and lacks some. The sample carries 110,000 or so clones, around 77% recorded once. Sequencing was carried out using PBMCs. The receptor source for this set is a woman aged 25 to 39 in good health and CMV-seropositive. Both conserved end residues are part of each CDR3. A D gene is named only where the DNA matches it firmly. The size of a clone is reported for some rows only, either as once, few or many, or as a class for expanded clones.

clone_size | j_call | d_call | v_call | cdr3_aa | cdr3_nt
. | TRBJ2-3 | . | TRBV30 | CAWSPGDTQYF | TGTGCCTGGAGTCCGGGGGATACGCAGTATTTT
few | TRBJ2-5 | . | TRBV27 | CASSLNAGPETQYF | TGTGCCAGCAGTTTAAATGCAGGGCCAGAGACCCAGTACTTC
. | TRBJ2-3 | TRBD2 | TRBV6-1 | CASREAGGVANTQYF | TGTGCCAGCAGGGAAGCGGGGGGGGTCGCGAATACGCAGTATTTT
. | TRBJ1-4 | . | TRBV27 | CASSRTGVTNEKLFF | TGTGCCAGCAGTCGAACGGGGGTAACTAATGAAAAACTGTTTTTT
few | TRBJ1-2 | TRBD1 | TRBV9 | CASSNMDRVRYGYTF | TGTGCCAGCAGTAACATGGACAGGGTCCGATATGGCTACACCTTC
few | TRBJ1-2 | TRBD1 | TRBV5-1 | CASSLEGPGQGRGYTF | TGCGCCAGCAGCTTGGAGGGGCCGGGACAGGGACGTGGCTACACCTTC
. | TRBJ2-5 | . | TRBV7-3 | CASSPRREETQYF | TGTGCCAGCAGCCCCCGCAGGGAAGAGACCCAGTACTTC
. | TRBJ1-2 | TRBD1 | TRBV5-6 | CASSLLGQGYGYTF | TGTGCCAGCAGCTTATTGGGACAGGGTTATGGCTACACCTTC
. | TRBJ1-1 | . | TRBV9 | CASSAQGSMGTEAFF | TGTGCCAGCAGCGCCCAGGGTTCGATGGGGACTGAAGCTTTCTTT
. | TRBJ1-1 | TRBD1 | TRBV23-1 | CASTGTGGRDRDTEAFF | TGCGCCAGCACAGGGACAGGGGGTAGAGATAGGGACACTGAAGCTTTCTTT
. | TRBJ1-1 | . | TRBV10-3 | CAISGTSVNTEAFF | TGTGCCATCAGTGGGACTTCCGTGAACACTGAAGCTTTCTTT
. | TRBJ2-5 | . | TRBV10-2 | CASSESGQQETQYF | TGCGCCAGCAGTGAGTCCGGACAGCAAGAGACCCAGTACTTC
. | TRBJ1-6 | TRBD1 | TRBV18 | CASSSRDRSTVPSPLHF | TGTGCCAGCTCATCAAGGGACAGGTCGACTGTCCCTAGTCCCCTCCACTTT
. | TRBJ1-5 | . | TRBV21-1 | CASSKKGEALSHSNQPQHF | TGTGCCAGCAGCAAAAAAGGAGAGGCTCTATCCCATAGCAATCAGCCCCAGCATTTT
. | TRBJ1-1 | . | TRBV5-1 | CASSLATQGTEAFF | TGCGCCAGCAGCTTGGCGACCCAGGGAACTGAAGCTTTCTTT
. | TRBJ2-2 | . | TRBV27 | CASSPRTVPGELFF | TGTGCCAGCAGTCCGCGGACAGTTCCCGGGGAGCTGTTTTTT
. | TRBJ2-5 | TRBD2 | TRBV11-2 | CASSLLAGLQETQYF | TGTGCCAGCAGCTTACTAGCGGGGTTACAAGAGACCCAGTACTTC
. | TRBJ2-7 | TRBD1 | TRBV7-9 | CASSLAQGASYEQYF | TGTGCCAGCAGCTTAGCGCAGGGGGCCTCCTACGAGCAGTACTTC
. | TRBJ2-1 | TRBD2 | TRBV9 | CASRGGPSYNEQFF | TGTGCCAGCCGGGGGGGGCCCTCCTACAATGAGCAGTTCTTC
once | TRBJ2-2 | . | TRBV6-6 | CASSYDPGTGELFF | TGTGCCAGCAGTTACGACCCCGGGACCGGGGAGCTGTTTTTT
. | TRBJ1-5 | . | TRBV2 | CASSEGAGTIQPQHF | TGTGCCAGCAGTGAAGGGGCAGGGACTATTCAGCCCCAGCATTTT
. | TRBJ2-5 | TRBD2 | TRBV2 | CASSPGLAGASAPQYF | TGTGCCAGCAGTCCCGGACTAGCGGGGGCCTCCGCCCCCCAGTACTTC
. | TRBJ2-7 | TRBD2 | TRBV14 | CASSLRGLAGTYEQYF | TGTGCCAGCAGCCTCCGGGGACTAGCGGGGACCTACGAGCAGTACTTC
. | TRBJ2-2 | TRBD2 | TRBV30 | CASRGRAQSGELFF | TGTGCCTCCCGCGGGAGGGCCCAATCCGGGGAGCTGTTTTTT
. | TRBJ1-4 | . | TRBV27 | CASSFGQANEKLFF | TGTGCCAGCAGTTTTGGGCAGGCAAATGAAAAACTGTTTTTT
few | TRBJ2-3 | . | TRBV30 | CAWSLATFADTQYF | TGTGCCTGGAGTTTAGCGACTTTCGCAGATACGCAGTATTTT
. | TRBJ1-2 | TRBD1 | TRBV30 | CAWSPSGTGGARVYGYTF | TGTGCCTGGAGCCCTTCGGGGACAGGGGGAGCGCGCGTCTATGGCTACACCTTC
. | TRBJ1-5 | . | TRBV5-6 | CASSRATGFDSNQPQHF | TGTGCCAGCAGCAGGGCAACAGGATTCGATAGCAATCAGCCCCAGCATTTT
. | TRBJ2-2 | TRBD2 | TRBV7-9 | CASSRSGGANTGELFF | TGTGCCAGCAGCCGTAGCGGGGGGGCAAACACCGGGGAGCTGTTTTTT
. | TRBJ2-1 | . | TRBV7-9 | CSSSQGDNEQFF | TGTTCCAGCAGCCAAGGAGACAATGAGCAGTTCTTC
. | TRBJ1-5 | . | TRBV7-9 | CASSVWGPQGRDQPQHF | TGTGCCAGCAGCGTCTGGGGCCCGCAGGGGAGGGATCAGCCCCAGCATTTT
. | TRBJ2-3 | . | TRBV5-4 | CASTDRRDSSTDTQYF | TGTGCCAGCACCGACCGGCGGGACTCTAGCACAGATACGCAGTATTTT
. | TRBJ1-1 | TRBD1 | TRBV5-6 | CASSFPTGGTEAFF | TGTGCCAGCAGCTTCCCGACAGGGGGCACTGAAGCTTTCTTT